The 25 T cell receptor beta chains presented below share a single source sample, sequenced in a study of CD8 T cells in ankylosing spondylitis. Findings of the study overall: Apparently characteristic of ankylosing spondylitis blood was a TCR beta motif (fewer than ten highly homologous variants).

Which antigens these TCRs recognize remains unknown. TCRdb reprocessed the 5' RACE reads with MiXCR, giving one entry per CDR3 protein. This table has a few hundred thousand distinct CDR3 sequences, 7.5% to 9% appearing once. The specimen sequenced was blood, either unsorted or a sorted T cell fraction (not recorded which). These receptors were obtained from a male donor with ankylosing spondylitis.

This clonotype showed up just a few times. The chain joins TRBV9 to TRBJ1-2; D unresolved. Trimming shortened V by 4 bases and J by 5 bases, and 9 bases separated the two germline ends. The CDR3 runs to 12 residues. Germline assignment: CDR1 SGDLS and CDR2 YYNGEE. The CDR3 is CASSPSGYGYTF. The CDR3 nucleotides are TGTGCCAGCAGCCCTTCTGGATATGGCTACACCTTC.

This clonotype was detected a few times. The chain is built from TRBV2 and TRBJ1-5; no firm D call. The germline gives CDR1 SNHLY, CDR2 FYNNEI. This CDR3 region has 15 residues. V lost 6 bases, J lost 0 bases, and 12 bases lay in between. Here the CDR3 reads CASSRQEYSNQPQHF. As DNA, the CDR3 is TGTGCCAGCAGCCGACAAGAATATAGCAATCAGCCCCAGCATTTT.

The gene calls are TRBV5-6 and TRBJ2-7; a possible D gene is TRBD1 (5 bases). V gave up 2 bases and J gave up 5 bases, with 8 bases separating them. This CDR3 has 12 residues. From germline, CDR1 is SGHDT and CDR2 YYEEEE. The CDR3 region is CASSFQGHEQYF. DNA of the CDR3: TGTGCCAGCAGCTTCCAGGGCCACGAGCAGTACTTC.

Concerning this clonotype: One end of the junction does not line up with germline, which may come from a read error. The J gene is TRBJ2-7, the V gene TRBV7-6, with D tentatively TRBD2 (5 bases). The CDR3 loop spans 12 amino acids. Germline lookup yields CDR1 SGHVS and CDR2 FNYEAQ. CDR3 loop: CASSLGDGRENF. CDR3 in DNA: TGTGCCAGCAGCTTAGGAGATGGGAGAGAGAACTTC.

In its sample, this clonotype was seen a few times. The chain links TRBV18 to TRBJ2-2, with unresolved D. The length of the CDR3 is 16 residues. The V gene lost 3 bases and the J gene lost 4 bases, with 15 bases spanning the gap. Germline values: CDR1 KGHSH, CDR2 LQKENI. CDR3 residues: CASSPYQTGRTGELFF. The DNA of the CDR3 is TGTGCCAGCTCACCTTACCAGACTGGACGCACCGGGGAGCTGTTTTTT.

The V gene is TRBV10-3, the J gene TRBJ2-7; 10 bases are shared with TRBD1. The CDR3 totals 15 residues. Germline V gives CDR1 ENHRY, CDR2 SYGVKD. The ends lost 10 bases at V and 4 bases at J; junction bases unmatched: 13. Here the CDR3 reads CATRDDRGRVYEQYF. CDR3 coding DNA: TGTGCCACCAGGGACGACAGGGGGCGAGTGTACGAGCAGTACTTC.

This clonotype was counted between two and nine times. The rearrangement joins TRBV4-2 to TRBJ2-2, with D uncertain. CDR3 length: 18 amino acids. V lost 0 bases, J lost 6 bases, and 20 bases lay in between. CDR1 and CDR2 from the germline V gene are LGHNA and YNFKEQ. This CDR3 reads CASSQDHKGIKAPGELFF. In DNA form, the CDR3 reads TGTGCCAGCAGCCAAGATCATAAAGGGATTAAAGCCCCCGGGGAGCTGTTTTTT.

There are a few counts of this clonotype. The chain combines TRBV28 with TRBJ2-7, with a tentative D call TRBD1 (5 bases). The length of the CDR3 is 12 residues. In germline, CDR1 is MDHEN, CDR2 SYDVKM. Between the trimmed V and J ends, which lost 5 bases and 12 bases, there was a span of 17 bases. The DNA of the CDR3 is TGTGCCAGCAGTGCAGGGCTCCCCCCGGGGTACTTC. It codes for CASSAGLPPGYF.

This chain joins TRBV7-8 and TRBJ2-1; 8 nucleotides align to TRBD1. Germline CDR1 reads SGHVS; CDR2 reads FQNEAQ. The V gene end was trimmed by 5 bases and the J gene end by 6 bases; junction bases not matched to a gene: 12. This CDR3 region has 16 residues. CDR3 region: CASSTFRDRYRNEQFF. In nucleotides, the CDR3 is TGTGCCAGCAGCACCTTCCGGGACAGGTACCGCAATGAGCAGTTCTTC.

Ten or more counts support this clonotype. The chain couples TRBV20-1 to TRBJ2-1, with D hard to call. V dropped 0 bases and J dropped 9 bases, with 12 bases sitting between them. CDR1 and CDR2 from the germline V gene are DFQATT and SNEGSKA (reference sequence). The CDR3 has 13 residues. The chain's CDR3 is CSARDFRFGEQFF. DNA of the CDR3: TGCAGTGCTAGAGATTTCCGGTTTGGTGAGCAGTTCTTC.

The chain has TRBV12-5 and TRBJ2-1, with 8 positions matching TRBD2. The CDR3 runs 17 residues. Germline V CDR1 and CDR2: LGHNT, FRNRAP. Trimming at V came to 9 bases and at J to 0 bases, leaving 13 bases not matched to a gene. The chain's CDR3 is CASGGLAGGSSYNEQFF. Here the CDR3 DNA reads TGTGCTAGCGGGGGTCTAGCGGGTGGGAGCTCCTACAATGAGCAGTTCTTC. Looking up the rest from reference TRBV12-5 and TRBJ2-1 gives the full variable domain: DARVTQTPRHKVTEMGQEVTMRCQPILGHNTVFWYRQTMMQGLELLAYFRNRAPLDDSGMPKDRFSAEMPDATLATLKIQPSEPRDSAVYFCASGGLAGGSSYNEQFFGPGTRLTVL.

The rearrangement uses TRBV2 and TRBJ2-5; TRBD1 matches at 9 bases. Germline CDR1 is SNHLY and CDR2 is FYNNEI. The CDR3 consists of 15 residues. J was trimmed by 3 bases and V by 4 bases; bases with no gene match: 6. CDR3 residues: CASSVYRGREETQYF. Written as DNA, the CDR3 is TGTGCCAGCAGTGTATACAGGGGGCGCGAAGAGACCCAGTACTTC.

This clonotype was counted between two and nine times. The V and J genes are TRBV7-9 and TRBJ2-2; D may correspond to TRBD1 or TRBD2 (5 bases each). Per the germline V gene, CDR1 is SEHNR and CDR2 is FQNEAQ (reference sequence). The CDR3 has 15 amino acids. Trimming removed 8 bases at V and 4 bases at J, with 17 bases between. CDR3 coding DNA: TGTGCCAGCGACTTACCCCCAGGGAGCACCGGGGAGCTGTTTTTT. This translates into CASDLPPGSTGELFF.

The chain carries TRBV25-1 and TRBJ2-3; 11 bases agree with TRBD2. This CDR3 contains 18 residues. The V gene's germline CDR1 is MGHDK and CDR2 SYGVNS. V shed 0 bases, J shed 4 bases, and the junction held 9 bases outside the gene matches. Here the CDR3 DNA reads TGTGCCAGCAGTGAATATTCCGGGACTAGCGGACCCCCAGATACGCAGTATTTT. Encoded protein: CASSEYSGTSGPPDTQYF.

This clonotype was seen more than once but under ten times. The J gene is TRBJ2-1, the V gene TRBV5-6, with D perhaps matching TRBD2 (5 bases). The V and J ends lost 4 bases and 9 bases respectively, with 11 bases between them. The V gene's germline CDR1 is SGHDT and CDR2 YYEEEE. This CDR3 has 12 residues. DNA of the CDR3: TGTGCCAGCAGCCAAACTAGTCGTGAGCAGTTCTTC. Protein sequence: CASSQTSREQFF.

The rearrangement uses TRBV30 and TRBJ2-1; TRBD2 agrees at 14 bases. CDR3 size: 13 residues. V trimming: 1 base; J trimming: 15 bases; junction bases outside the gene matches: 5. In germline, CDR1 is GTSNPN, CDR2 SVGIG (reference sequence). This CDR3 is CAWSGTSGGTSFF. The CDR3 coding sequence is TGTGCCTGGAGTGGGACTAGCGGGGGGACGTCGTTCTTC.

V usage is TRBV12-3 or TRBV12-4 and J usage is TRBJ2-5, with D perhaps TRBD1 (6 bases). Trimming left V 1 base short and J 5 bases short, with 11 bases between. CDR3 length equals 14 residues. The CDR3 coding sequence is TGTGCCAGCAGTTTAGGGGGACATCTTGAGACCCAGTACTTC. This translates into CASSLGGHLETQYF.

The chain couples TRBV7-2 to TRBJ2-4; D possibly corresponds to TRBD1 (7 bases). This CDR3 spans 16 amino acids. Between the trimmed V and J ends, which lost 0 bases and 6 bases, there was a span of 15 bases. Germline CDR1 reads SGHTA; CDR2 reads FQGNSA. CDR3 coding DNA: TGTGCCAGCAGCTTAGCGAGGATCCAGGGGGGAAACATTCAGTACTTC. Amino acid sequence: CASSLARIQGGNIQYF.

This clonotype has more than one count but fewer than ten. This rearrangement joins TRBV4-1 to TRBJ2-1; D could derive from TRBD1 or TRBD2 (5 bases each). In germline, CDR1 is MGHRA, CDR2 YSYEKL. The CDR3 covers 14 residues. Trimming cost V 3 bases and J 7 bases, with 13 bases left between them. CDR3 sequence: CASSQRGRPNEQFF. The CDR3 DNA sequence: TGCGCCAGCAGCCAGAGGGGTCGACCGAATGAGCAGTTCTTC.

This rearrangement joins TRBV4-1 to TRBJ1-3; a weak D match, TRBD1 (5 bases). The CDR3 contains 16 residues. V shed 0 bases and J shed 0 bases, with 9 bases lying between them. CDR1 is MGHRA and CDR2 is YSYEKL in the germline V gene. The CDR3 spells CASSQEEGLSGNTIYF. CDR3 nucleotides: TGCGCCAGCAGCCAAGAAGAGGGGCTCTCTGGAAACACCATATATTTT.

This clonotype turned up a few times. This chain joins TRBV27 and TRBJ2-3; TRBD1 matches at 8 bases. The CDR3 is made up of 16 amino acids. Germline assignment: CDR1 MNHEY and CDR2 SMNVEV (reference sequence). V dropped 3 bases and J dropped 2; count of bases not matched to a gene: 7. The chain's CDR3 is CASSFGGQDSTDTQYF. The DNA of the CDR3 is TGTGCCAGCAGTTTTGGGGGACAGGACTCCACAGATACGCAGTATTTT.

This clonotype was recorded a few times. This chain uses TRBV3-1 with TRBJ2-5; a possible D gene is TRBD2 (5 bases). This CDR3 is built from 15 residues. Looked up from germline, CDR1 is LGHDT and CDR2 is YNNKEL (reference sequence). Trimming left V 6 bases short and J 2 bases short, with 16 bases between. The CDR3 loop is CASSRSGRVQETQYF. The CDR3 DNA reads as TGTGCCAGCAGTCGTTCGGGAAGAGTTCAAGAGACCCAGTACTTC.

The chain employs TRBV28 and TRBJ1-2, with D possibly matching TRBD1 (5 bases). This CDR3 region has 14 residues. Germline V CDR1 and CDR2: MDHEN, SYDVKM. The V end was cut by 11 bases, the J end by 0 bases, with 16 bases between. CDR3 bases: TGTGCCGGGCGGGGCCAGGGTGCTAACTATGGCTACACCTTC. This gives the protein CAGRGQGANYGYTF.

This clonotype was counted ten times or more. The rearrangement joins TRBV6-1 to TRBJ2-7, with a possible D match to TRBD2 (6 bases). V was shortened by 6 bases and J by 2 bases, with 14 bases between the two germline ends. The CDR3 runs 14 residues. Germline lookup yields CDR1 MNHNS and CDR2 SASEGT. The CDR3 here is CASRPLGGPYEQYF. The CDR3 coding sequence is TGTGCCAGCAGACCTCTGGGGGGACCCTACGAGCAGTACTTC.

This clonotype came up a few times. The V gene is TRBV5-1, the J gene TRBJ2-5; 8 bases are a match to TRBD2. CDR3 length: 16 residues. The germline V gene has CDR1 SGHRS and CDR2 YFSETQ. The V gene end was trimmed by 7 bases and the J gene end by 3 bases; junction bases not matched to a gene: 14. CDR3 residues: CASGFESAGEEETQYF. The CDR3 coding sequence is TGCGCCAGCGGATTCGAATCAGCGGGAGAAGAAGAGACCCAGTACTTC.